The TCR beta chain under discussion was sequenced for a study of radiotherapy plus CTLA-4 blockade in lung cancer. Study-wide findings and caveats: Tumor-derived TCR clones expanded in blood after radiotherapy plus ipilimumab.

Germline V gene sequence: CDR1 SGHRS, CDR2 YFSETQ. This CDR3 comprises 15 residues. The ends were cut back, 1 base at V and 5 bases at J, with 13 bases in the middle. About this clone: As yet, its antigen is unknown.

Receiving focal radiation plus CTLA-4 blockade with ipilimumab were patients who had chemo-refractory metastatic non-small-cell lung cancer. The table came from immunoSEQ multiplex PCR; TCRdb's copy has only in-frame clones and leaves some out. The top ten hold approximately 6.6% of the sample, which has 130,000 or so clones, approximately 90% seen once. The specimen was peripheral blood, collected from a patient treated with radiotherapy plus ipilimumab. This TCR derives from a human donor with non-small cell lung cancer that progressed on radiotherapy plus ipilimumab. V and J are TRBV5-1 and TRBJ2-1; possibly TRBD2 for D (5 bases). The DNA of the CDR3 is TGCGCCAGCAGCTTGTCGGGGAAAACTAACAATGAGCAGTTCTTC. This codes for CASSLSGKTNNEQFF.